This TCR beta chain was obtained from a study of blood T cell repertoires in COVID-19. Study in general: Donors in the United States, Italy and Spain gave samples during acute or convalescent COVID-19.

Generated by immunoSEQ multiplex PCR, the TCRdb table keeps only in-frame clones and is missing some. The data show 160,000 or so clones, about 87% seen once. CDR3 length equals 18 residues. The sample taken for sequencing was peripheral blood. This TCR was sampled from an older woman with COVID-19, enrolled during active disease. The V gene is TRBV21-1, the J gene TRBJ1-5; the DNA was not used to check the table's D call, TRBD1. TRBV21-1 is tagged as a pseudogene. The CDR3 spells CASSKPLGQGACSQPQHF. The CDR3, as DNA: TGTGCCAGCAGCAAACCCTTGGGACAGGGGGCTTGTAGTCAGCCCCAGCATTTT.